This T cell receptor (beta chain) was captured in a study of blood T cell repertoires in COVID-19. About the research overall: COVID-19 samples collected from the United States, Italy and Spain covered acute and convalescent phases. Nucleic acid was either cDNA or gDNA, and it came from T cells, B-cell-depleted T cells, or PBMCs.

V gave up 3 bases and J gave up 3 bases, with 14 bases separating them. The V gene's germline CDR1 is KGHSH and CDR2 LQKENI. CDR3 length equals 15 residues. As originally analysed: Scientists estimated how many nucleated cells there were by amplifying reference gene primers. TCRdb's table, derived via immunoSEQ multiplex PCR, lists solely in-frame clones and lacks some. The V and J calls and clone size were taken over from that table, and D and trimming were inferred from the DNA. Of 150,000 to 200,000 clones in the sample, 85% to 90% were seen once. The TCR sequence derives from a woman aged 60-75 years with acute or convalescent COVID-19. V gene TRBV18 combines with J gene TRBJ1-2; D possibly corresponds to TRBD1 (6 bases). Source material: peripheral blood. In nucleotides, the CDR3 is TGTGCCAGCTCACCGGCGGACAGATCGCACTATGGCTACACCTTC. Its translation: CASSPADRSHYGYTF. The entire variable domain, with the rest obtained from reference TRBV18 and TRBJ1-2, is as follows: NAGVMQNPRHLVRRRGQEARLRCSPMKGHSHVYWYRQLPEEGLKFMVYLQKENIIDESGMPKERFSAEFPKEGPSILRIQQVVRGDSAAYFCASSPADRSHYGYTFGSGTRLTVV.